A single sample gave rise to the 31 T cell receptor beta chains below, sequenced in a study of T-cell memory formation after mild COVID-19. TCRdb recomputed calls from the 5' RACE reads with MiXCR, one row per CDR3 protein. The table lists about 62,000 distinct CDR3 sequences, 9% to 9.5% of them singletons. Sequencing input: PBMCs or a T cell subset sorted from them (not recorded which). These receptors all stem from a young man who had mild COVID-19 (a few samples of this study predate the infection). Cell type and time point are not known.

This clonotype was counted between two and nine times. The V gene is TRBV7-2, the J gene TRBJ2-2, with 7 positions matching TRBD1. V shed 5 bases and J 4 bases; nucleotides not matched to a gene: 10. The length of the CDR3 is 16 residues. Germline CDR1 SGHTA, CDR2 FQGNSA. The CDR3 DNA reads as TGTGCCAGCAGCCCCCGACAGGGTTTCGGCACCGGGGAGCTGTTTTTT. It is translated as CASSPRQGFGTGELFF.

A few counts support this clonotype. This chain uses TRBV20-1 with TRBJ2-5; D is unresolved. The CDR3 runs 13 residues. The germline V gene encodes CDR1 DFQATT and CDR2 SNEGSKA (reference sequence). V lost 8 bases and J 3 bases, leaving 16 bases between the germline ends. The CDR3 nucleotides are TGCAGTCCGTCGAAGGGCAGCAAAGAGACCCAGTACTTC. Amino acid sequence: CSPSKGSKETQYF.

This rearrangement joins TRBV5-1 to TRBJ1-4; D might be TRBD1 (5 bases). V dropped 0 bases and J dropped 6 bases, with 15 bases sitting between them. The CDR3 consists of 16 residues. Per the germline V gene, CDR1 is SGHRS and CDR2 is YFSETQ. The CDR3 sequence is CASSLGSGARDEKLFF. The DNA for the CDR3 is TGCGCCAGCAGCTTGGGGAGTGGGGCGCGGGATGAAAAACTGTTTTTT.

This clonotype was seen only a few times. V usage is TRBV7-6 and J usage is TRBJ2-7; 8 nucleotides match TRBD1. After removal of 4 bases from V and 7 bases from J, the junction contained 6 bases not matched to a gene. This CDR3 spans 13 amino acids. CDR1 SGHVS and CDR2 FNYEAQ come from the germline V gene. The CDR3 DNA follows: TGTGCCAGCAGCTCTTCGACAGGGGTAGAGCAGTACGTC. Its translation is CASSSSTGVEQYV.

The rearrangement joins TRBV10-1 to TRBJ1-4; D uncertain. V lost 11 bases and J lost 8, with 12 bases in between. This CDR3 contains 11 residues. Germline CDR1 reads WNHNN; CDR2 reads SYGVQD (reference sequence). This CDR3 reads CAGRGEEKLFF. For the CDR3, the DNA is TGCGCCGGCCGTGGGGAGGAAAAACTGTTTTTT.

Many counts were recorded for this clonotype. At one of its ends the junction is not consistent with the germline gene, which may arise from a read error. This chain joins TRBV7-7 and TRBJ2-2; TRBD1 matches 10 bases. Germline V CDR1 and CDR2: SSHAT, FNYEAQ (reference sequence). The CDR3 extends over 16 amino acids. This chain's CDR3 is CASSSRTGGNPGELFF. In nucleotides, the CDR3 is TGTGCCAGCAGCAGCAGGACAGGGGGGAACCCCGGGGAGCTGTTTTTT.

This clonotype appeared a few times. V gene TRBV29-1 combines with J gene TRBJ2-4, with 10 positions matching TRBD1. The length of the CDR3 is 15 residues. The V segment lost 4 bases and the J segment 2 bases; nucleotides outside the gene matches: 5. Germline lookup yields CDR1 SQVTM and CDR2 ANQGSEA. The CDR3 DNA reads TGCAGCGTTGGAGGGGACAGGGGATCCAAAAACATTCAGTACTTC. Its translation is CSVGGDRGSKNIQYF.

The genes are TRBV27 and TRBJ2-5; 7 nucleotides line up with TRBD2. CDR3 length: 14 amino acids. With 5 bases clipped from V and 1 base from J, the junction kept 4 bases outside the gene matches. The germline gives CDR1 MNHEY, CDR2 SMNVEV (reference sequence). The CDR3 DNA follows: TGTGCCAGCAGTCGCTCTAGCGGCCAAGAGACCCAGTACTTC. Its protein product is CASSRSSGQETQYF.

The table lists this clonotype with a few counts. In DNA, the CDR3 is TGTGCCAGTACCAAAAGTAGCTCTGGGGCCAACGTCCTGACTTTC. It yields the protein CASTKSSSGANVLTF. V gene TRBV19 combines with J gene TRBJ2-6; D remains ambiguous. Trimming pared 7 bases from V and 0 bases from J, leaving 10 bases between. Germline CDR1 and CDR2: LNHDA and SQIVND (reference sequence). This CDR3 is 15 amino acids long. The whole variable domain, filled in from reference TRBV19 and TRBJ2-6, reads DGGITQSPKYLFRKEGQNVTLSCEQNLNHDAMYWYRQDPGQGLRLIYYSQIVNDFQKGDIAEGYSVSREKKESFPLTVTSAQKNPTAFYLCASTKSSSGANVLTFGAGSRLTVL.

The chain employs TRBV6-6 and TRBJ1-2, with a possible D match to TRBD1 (5 bases). V gave up 4 bases and J gave up 3 bases, with 12 bases separating them. Germline loops: CDR1 MNHNY, CDR2 SVGAGI (reference sequence). The CDR3 spans 14 residues. The CDR3 loop is CASSFSRRDYGYTF. The CDR3 DNA reads TGTGCCAGCAGTTTCTCCCGCAGGGACTATGGCTACACCTTC.

The rearrangement joins TRBV4-3 to TRBJ1-1; D perhaps matches TRBD1 (6 bases). In germline, CDR1 is LGHNA, CDR2 YSLEER. The CDR3 contains 18 residues. The V gene lost 3 bases and the J gene lost 1 base, with 21 bases spanning the gap. CDR3 loop: CASSQGAGGPTGNTEAFF. The CDR3 nucleotides are TGCGCCAGCAGCCAGGGGGCCGGGGGCCCAACGGGGAACACTGAAGCTTTCTTT.

This clonotype was counted only a few times. At one end the junction does not follow the germline gene, possibly because of a read error. The J gene is TRBJ1-1, the V gene TRBV7-2; D perhaps matches TRBD1 (6 bases). Germline assignment: CDR1 SGHTA and CDR2 FQGNSA. This CDR3 has 14 amino acids. CDR3 in amino acids: CASRIITGYTEVFF. The CDR3 bases are TGTGCCAGCCGCATAATTACAGGGTACACTGAAGTTTTCTTT. The whole variable domain, filled in from reference TRBV7-2 and TRBJ1-1, reads GAGVSQSPSNKVTEKGKDVELRCDPISGHTALYWYRQSLGQGLEFLIYFQGNSAPDKSGLPSDRFSAERTGGSVSTLTIQRTQQEDSAVYLCASRIITGYTEVFFGQGTRLTVV.

The chain couples TRBV7-8 to TRBJ1-4; maybe TRBD1 (6 bases). The CDR3 loop spans 15 amino acids. CDR1 is SGHVS and CDR2 is FQNEAQ in the germline V gene. Trimming left V 1 base short and J 8 bases short, with 14 bases between. CDR3 in DNA: TGTGCCAGCAGCTTAGGGGGGCGAGGTCGAGAAAAACTGTTTTTT. Translated, it gives CASSLGGRGREKLFF.

This clonotype was counted many times. The chain employs TRBV7-3 and TRBJ2-2; the D is unclear. The CDR3 has 16 amino acids. Germline loops: CDR1 SGHTA, CDR2 FQGTGA. Trimming removed 4 bases from V and 3 bases from J, with 15 bases in between. CDR3: CASSSTLQLDTGELFF. CDR3 coding DNA: TGTGCCAGCAGCTCCACCCTCCAATTGGACACCGGGGAGCTGTTTTTT.

In this sample, this clonotype turned up a few times. The chain recombines TRBV11-2 with TRBJ2-3; a weak D match, TRBD2 (5 bases). CDR3 length: 14 amino acids. V lost 5 bases, J lost 8 bases, and 17 bases lay in between. The germline CDR1 and CDR2 sequences are SGHAT and FQNNGV. The CDR3 sequence: CASSVSLVSSTQYF. The CDR3 region has the DNA TGTGCCAGCAGCGTATCACTAGTATCGTCTACGCAGTATTTT.

At least ten counts were recorded for this clonotype. The CDR3 coding sequence is TGCGCCAGCAGCTCAGACCCATCGGATACGCAGTATTTT. Amino acids: CASSSDPSDTQYF. J is TRBJ2-3 and V is TRBV5-1; no clear D gene. Germline values: CDR1 SGHRS, CDR2 YFSETQ. V lost 3 bases to trimming and J lost 6 bases, with 11 bases between them. The CDR3 extends over 13 amino acids.

The chain links TRBV5-1 to TRBJ1-5; no reliable D call. The length of the CDR3 is 15 residues. Germline-derived CDR1 and CDR2 are SGHRS and YFSETQ. Trimming removed 0 bases from V and 9 bases from J, with 16 bases in between. The CDR3 loop reads CASSLVGQDLGPQHF. CDR3 nucleotide sequence: TGCGCCAGCAGCTTGGTTGGGCAGGACCTTGGGCCCCAGCATTTT.

This clonotype appeared many times. The gene calls are TRBV7-2 and TRBJ2-3, with D maybe TRBD1 (6 bases). Germline V gives CDR1 SGHTA, CDR2 FQGNSA. Trimming took off 1 base at V and 0 bases at J, with 11 bases between the two ends. The CDR3 extends over 16 amino acids. This CDR3 reads CASSLGDRLSTDTQYF. Written as DNA, the CDR3 is TGTGCCAGCAGCTTAGGAGACAGGCTTAGCACAGATACGCAGTATTTT.

This clonotype was picked up a small number of times. This chain connects TRBV7-2 to TRBJ1-1; D is uncertain. The V gene's germline CDR1 is SGHTA and CDR2 FQGNSA. With 5 bases removed from V and 6 bases from J, the gap between germline ends came to 7 bases. This CDR3 has 11 residues. The CDR3 sequence: CASSPRAEAFF. The CDR3 DNA reads as TGTGCCAGCAGCCCCCGCGCTGAAGCTTTCTTT. The whole variable domain, filled in from reference TRBV7-2 and TRBJ1-1, reads GAGVSQSPSNKVTEKGKDVELRCDPISGHTALYWYRQSLGQGLEFLIYFQGNSAPDKSGLPSDRFSAERTGGSVSTLTIQRTQQEDSAVYLCASSPRAEAFFGQGTRLTVV.

This clonotype has a count of ten or more. V and J are TRBV20-1 and TRBJ2-1; TRBD2 aligns across 8 bases. Trimming removed 6 bases from V and 7 bases from J; junction bases left unmatched: 8. The germline V gene has CDR1 DFQATT and CDR2 SNEGSKA (reference sequence). This CDR3 has 13 amino acids. CDR3 sequence: CSAPREGRNEQFF. The CDR3 region has the DNA TGCAGTGCCCCCCGGGAGGGTAGGAATGAGCAGTTCTTC.

In this sample, this clonotype turned up a few times. This rearrangement joins TRBV9 to TRBJ2-1; 9 bases are a match to TRBD1. This CDR3 is built from 15 residues. Germline CDR1 SGDLS, CDR2 YYNGEE. The junction had 11 bases not matched to a gene; V was cut back by 4 bases and J by 9 bases. CDR3 bases: TGTGCCAGCAGCATGGAACCGGGACAGGGAGTTGAGCAGTTCTTC. Its protein is CASSMEPGQGVEQFF. Variable domain in full (rest from reference TRBV9 and TRBJ2-1): DSGVTQTPKHLITATGQRVTLRCSPRSGDLSVYWYQQSLDQGLQFLIQYYNGEERAKGNILERFSAQQFPDLHSELNLSSLELGDSALYFCASSMEPGQGVEQFFGPGTRLTVL.

This clonotype was seen many times. CDR3: CASSLGQTETQYF. DNA of the CDR3: TGTGCCAGCAGCTTGGGACAGACAGAGACCCAGTACTTC. This chain uses TRBV5-6 with TRBJ2-5; tentative D call: TRBD1 (5 bases). Between the trimmed V and J ends, which lost 0 bases and 4 bases, there was a span of 7 bases. Germline lookup yields CDR1 SGHDT and CDR2 YYEEEE. This CDR3 is 13 amino acids long.

CDR3 loop: CSVGEPTPYGYTF. The CDR3 coding sequence is TGCAGCGTTGGAGAGCCGACCCCTTATGGCTACACCTTC. The chain uses TRBV29-1 and TRBJ1-2; D gene unclear. Looked up from germline, CDR1 is SQVTM and CDR2 is ANQGSEA. Trimming removed 4 bases at V and 5 bases at J, with 14 bases between. The CDR3 length is 13 residues.

This clonotype was recorded many times. The chain joins TRBV3-1 to TRBJ2-3; 8 bases fit TRBD2. The CDR3 extends over 15 amino acids. Germline V CDR1 and CDR2: LGHDT, YNNKEL (reference sequence). Trimming removed 5 bases from V and 6 bases from J; junction bases left unmatched: 10. CDR3 sequence: CASSEPSGGTDTQYF. CDR3 DNA sequence: TGTGCCAGCAGCGAGCCCAGCGGGGGAACCGATACGCAGTATTTT.

In its sample, this clonotype was seen many times. V and J are TRBV28 and TRBJ2-3; D tentatively reads TRBD1 or TRBD2 (5 bases each). CDR1 is MDHEN, CDR2 SYDVKM, per germline. Deletions cut 5 bases from V and 6 bases from J, with 15 bases between. This CDR3 contains 14 residues. This chain's CDR3 is CASSPRGLTDTQYF. Here the CDR3 DNA reads TGTGCCAGCAGTCCCCGGGGCCTCACGGATACGCAGTATTTT.

The rearrangement joins TRBV5-4 to TRBJ2-2; TRBD2 matches at 11 bases. With 4 bases clipped from V and 1 base from J, the junction kept 3 bases outside the gene matches. This CDR3 contains 16 residues. Germline CDR1 and CDR2: SGHNT and YYREEE (reference sequence). The DNA of the CDR3 is TGTGCCAGCAGCCGGGGACTAGCGGAGAACACCGGGGAGCTGTTTTTT. As protein: CASSRGLAENTGELFF. The variable domain in full, with the rest retrieved from reference TRBV5-4 and TRBJ2-2, is ETGVTQSPTHLIKTRGQQVTLRCSSQSGHNTVSWYQQALGQGPQFIFQYYREEENGRGNFPPRFSGLQFPNYSSELNVNALELDDSALYLCASSRGLAENTGELFFGEGSRLTVL.

This clonotype was counted only a few times. The chain joins TRBV7-2 to TRBJ1-3; D remains ambiguous. Germline V lookup: CDR1 SGHTA, CDR2 FQGNSA. The V and J ends lost 1 base and 1 base respectively, with 5 bases between them. The CDR3 is made up of 14 amino acids. DNA of the CDR3: TGTGCCAGCAGCTTAGTTTTGTCTGGAAACACCATATATTTT. Translating it yields CASSLVLSGNTIYF. Based on the CDR3 plus reference TRBV7-2 and TRBJ1-3, the full variable domain is GAGVSQSPSNKVTEKGKDVELRCDPISGHTALYWYRQSLGQGLEFLIYFQGNSAPDKSGLPSDRFSAERTGGSVSTLTIQRTQQEDSAVYLCASSLVLSGNTIYFGEGSWLTVV.

This clonotype was found a few times. V and J are TRBV5-1 and TRBJ2-3, with TRBD1 matching 8 bases. The CDR3 covers 14 residues. V lost 0 bases to trimming and J lost 7 bases; unmatched junction nucleotides: 4. The germline CDR1 and CDR2 sequences are SGHRS and YFSETQ. DNA of the CDR3: TGCGCCAGCAGCTTGGCCAGGGGGCCTTATACGCAGTATTTT. Translated, it gives CASSLARGPYTQYF.

This clonotype appeared many times. The chain couples TRBV9 to TRBJ2-5; D may be TRBD2 (5 bases). The CDR3 has 12 residues. V lost 4 bases, J lost 3 bases, and 7 bases lay in between. Per germline, CDR1 SGDLS and CDR2 YYNGEE. The CDR3 protein is CASSPGEETQYF. For the CDR3, the DNA is TGTGCCAGCAGCCCCGGGGAAGAGACCCAGTACTTC.

This clonotype was counted at least ten times. The V gene is TRBV12-3 or TRBV12-4, the J gene TRBJ1-3, with D hard to call. Between the trimmed V and J ends, which lost 6 bases and 4 bases, there was a span of 16 bases. This CDR3 has 15 amino acids. This CDR3 is CASSVDRQRGNTIYF. The CDR3 coding sequence is TGTGCCAGCAGCGTAGACCGGCAGCGCGGAAACACCATATATTTT.

This clonotype has just a few counts. This chain connects TRBV7-3 to TRBJ2-2; D may be TRBD1 or TRBD2 (5 bases each). Trimming removed 5 bases from V and 6 bases from J, with 22 bases in between. Germline CDR1 reads SGHTA; CDR2 reads FQGTGA. This CDR3 has 17 amino acids. The CDR3 nucleotides read TGTGCCAGCAGCCAACGAGGGGTCTCAGAAAGATCCGGGGAGCTGTTTTTT. It codes for CASSQRGVSERSGELFF. The full variable domain, in which reference TRBV7-3 and TRBJ2-2 provide the parts outside the CDR3, is GAGVSQTPSNKVTEKGKYVELRCDPISGHTALYWYRQSLGQGPEFLIYFQGTGAADDSGLPNDRFFAVRPEGSVSTLKIQRTERGDSAVYLCASSQRGVSERSGELFFGEGSRLTVL.